The 10 T cell receptor beta chains listed next were all sequenced from one sample in a study of T cells in Graves' hyperthyroidism and ophthalmopathy. TCR beta CDR3 sequences were amplified from RNA transcripts. Initially, a first-round RT-PCR of the TCR CDR3 employed the HTBI primer set. TCRdb itself ran the multiplex PCR reads through MiXCR, one entry per CDR3 protein. Of some 490,000 distinct CDR3 sequences in the sample, roughly 22% were seen once. Sequencing input: blood. These receptors were obtained from a woman aged 70-85 years with Graves' ophthalmopathy.

This chain connects TRBV5-1 to TRBJ2-1; no reliable D call. V lost 1 base, J lost 1 base, and 9 bases lay in between. The germline gives CDR1 SGHRS, CDR2 YFSETQ. This CDR3 has 15 amino acids. This CDR3 is CASSLIGQSYNEQFF. The CDR3 nucleotides read TGCGCCAGCAGCTTGATAGGCCAATCCTACAATGAGCAGTTCTTC.

This clonotype was seen a handful of times. The gene calls are TRBV30 and TRBJ2-3; no clear D gene. The germline gives CDR1 GTSNPN, CDR2 SVGIG (reference sequence). Trimming stripped 2 bases from V and 2 bases from J, with 14 bases between. CDR3 length: 15 amino acids. CDR3 in DNA: TGTGCCTGGAGTTCAGGAATAGCCCTCACAGATACGCAGTATTTT. Translation gives CAWSSGIALTDTQYF. Full variable domain (rest looked up from reference TRBV30 and TRBJ2-3): SQTIHQWPATLVQPVGSPLSLECTVEGTSNPNLYWYRQAAGRGLQLLFYSVGIGQISSEVPQNLSASRPQDRQFILSSKKLLLSDSGFYLCAWSSGIALTDTQYFGPGTRLTVL.

This clonotype was detected a few times. V gene TRBV27 combines with J gene TRBJ2-1; 7 nucleotides match TRBD2. V dropped 3 bases and J dropped 7; count of bases not matched to a gene: 12. Germline values: CDR1 MNHEY, CDR2 SMNVEV (reference sequence). CDR3 size: 16 residues. CDR3 coding DNA: TGTGCCAGCAGTTTTCGCCGCGGGAGTGATTGGAATGAGCAGTTCTTC. This translates into CASSFRRGSDWNEQFF.

In its sample, this clonotype was seen many times. The J gene is TRBJ2-1, the V gene TRBV7-2; 7 bases are a match to TRBD2. The CDR3 length is 17 residues. Germline V gene data show CDR1 as SGHTA and CDR2 as FQGNSA. V lost 5 bases to trimming and J lost 5 bases; unmatched junction nucleotides: 15. The CDR3 sequence: CASSAGSGNRAHNEQFF. CDR3 bases: TGTGCCAGCAGCGCCGGGAGCGGGAACAGAGCCCACAATGAGCAGTTCTTC.

To note about this clonotype: One end of the junction fails to match germline, which may point to a read error. The chain combines TRBV4-3 with TRBJ2-3; TRBD2 is a possible D gene (5 bases). The CDR3 consists of 13 residues. Germline-derived CDR1 and CDR2 are LGHNA and YSLEER. CDR3: CASSRAGTDTHYF. The DNA for the CDR3 is TGCGCCAGCAGCCGGGCGGGCACAGATACGCATTATTTT.

The J gene is TRBJ2-3, the V gene TRBV29-1; TRBD1 matches at 8 bases. V lost 7 bases to trimming and J lost 6 bases; unmatched junction nucleotides: 9. Germline V gene lookup returns CDR1 SQVTM and CDR2 ANQGSEA. The CDR3 runs to 13 residues. CDR3 sequence (DNA): TGCAGCGCTCACACGGACAGGGCCGATACGCAGTATTTT. Its protein product is CSAHTDRADTQYF.

Turning to this clonotype: With a much larger clone just one base away, this may be a read error. The V call is TRBV30, the J call TRBJ1-6, with D hard to call. Germline-derived CDR1 and CDR2 are GTSNPN and SVGIG (reference sequence). The CDR3 totals 13 residues. V was pared by 2 bases and J by 8 bases, with 10 bases between. This CDR3 is CAWSPGRDSPLHF. The CDR3 DNA reads as TGTGCCTGGAGTCCTGGACGGGATTCACCCCTCCACTTT.

The rearrangement joins TRBV18 to TRBJ2-1; D gene uncertain. Looked up from germline, CDR1 is KGHSH and CDR2 is LQKENI. The CDR3 extends over 15 amino acids. V was trimmed by 2 bases and J by 13 bases, leaving 21 bases between them. CDR3 region: CASSPYSARGLRQFF. The CDR3 nucleotides read TGTGCCAGCTCACCATACTCAGCCAGAGGTCTTAGACAGTTCTTC.

V is TRBV7-9 and J is TRBJ2-1; 14 bases line up with TRBD2. CDR1 is SEHNR, CDR2 FQNEAQ, per germline (reference sequence). The V and J ends lost 1 base and 3 bases, in that order; junction bases with no gene match: 2. This CDR3 has 17 amino acids. CDR3 protein: CASSLGTSGRNYNEQFF. Written as DNA, the CDR3 is TGTGCCAGCAGCTTAGGGACTAGCGGGAGGAACTACAATGAGCAGTTCTTC.

This clonotype was seen only a few times. The chain employs TRBV10-1 and TRBJ2-7; 10 bases map to TRBD2. The V gene's germline CDR1 is WNHNN and CDR2 SYGVQD (reference sequence). V gave up 2 bases and J gave up 6 bases; unmatched junction bases: 4. The CDR3 is 14 amino acids. The CDR3 DNA reads as TGCGCCAGCAGTGAGAGCCTAGCGGGAGTCGAGCAGTACTTC. It encodes CASSESLAGVEQYF.